This TCR beta chain was identified during a study of OX40 agonist ivuxolimab in advanced cancers. The V segment lost 5 bases and the J segment 2 bases; nucleotides outside the gene matches: 9. Germline assignment: CDR1 SNHLY and CDR2 FYNNEI. CDR3 length: 16 amino acids. Samples of blood were obtained at baseline, on cycle 4 day 1, and on cycle 7 day 1. TCRdb's table, derived via immunoSEQ multiplex PCR, lists solely in-frame clones and lacks some. Of tens of thousands of clones in the sample, roughly 80% were seen once. The rearrangement uses TRBV2 and TRBJ2-5, with TRBD2 matching 9 bases. The receptor was isolated from an adult with an advanced solid tumor such as melanoma, head and neck, liver or kidney cancer. Material: CD4+ or CD8+ T cells sorted from blood, obtained in a trial of the OX40 agonist ivuxolimab. The CDR3 sequence is CASSIFSTSGQETQYF. In DNA form, the CDR3 reads TGTGCCAGCAGTATCTTTTCGACTAGCGGTCAAGAGACCCAGTACTTC.